This T cell receptor beta chain derives from a study of PD-1 blockade in classical Hodgkin lymphoma. Study-level results: TCR diversity rose significantly by C4D1 in CD4+ but not CD8+ cells. Nivolumab initiated under 1 year post-ASCT led to patient exclusion. Reports described newly diagnosed patients as having lower baseline TCR diversity than healthy donors.

As regards this clone: What it binds is unknown.

The germline V gene encodes CDR1 SQVTM and CDR2 ANQGSEA. This CDR3 region has 14 residues. Trimming pared 7 bases from V and 0 bases from J, leaving 14 bases between. Regarding time point: cycle 4 day 1 (C4D1), after 5 to 7 weeks of nivolumab. Every one of the patients relapsed after autologous stem cell transplantation (brentuximab vedotin exposure was variable). The protocol was immunoSEQ multiplex PCR, while the TCRdb copy is restricted to in-frame clones and leaves out a portion. The data show some 93,000 clones, 83% seen once. This clonotype originated in a human donor with classical Hodgkin lymphoma. The chain joins TRBV29-1 to TRBJ2-3, with D perhaps TRBD2 (5 bases). The input for sequencing was peripheral blood mononuclear cells (PBMCs), taken before the fourth cycle of nivolumab. CDR3 protein: CSGRGNPSTDTQYF. The CDR3 DNA sequence: TGCAGCGGACGGGGAAACCCTAGCACAGATACGCAGTATTTT.